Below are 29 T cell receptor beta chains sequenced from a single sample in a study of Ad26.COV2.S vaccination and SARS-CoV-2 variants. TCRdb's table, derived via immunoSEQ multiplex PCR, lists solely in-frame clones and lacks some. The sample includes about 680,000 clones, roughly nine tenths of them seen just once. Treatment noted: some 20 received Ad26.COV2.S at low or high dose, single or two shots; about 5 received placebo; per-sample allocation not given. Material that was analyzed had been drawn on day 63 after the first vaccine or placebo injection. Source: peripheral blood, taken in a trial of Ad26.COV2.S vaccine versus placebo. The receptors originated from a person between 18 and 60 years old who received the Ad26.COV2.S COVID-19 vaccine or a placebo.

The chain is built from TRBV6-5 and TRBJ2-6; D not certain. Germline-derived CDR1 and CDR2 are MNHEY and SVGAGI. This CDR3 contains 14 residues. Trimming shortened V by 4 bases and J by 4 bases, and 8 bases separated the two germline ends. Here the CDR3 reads CASSSLLGANVLTF. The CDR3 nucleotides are TGTGCCAGCAGTTCCCTGTTAGGGGCCAACGTCCTGACTTTC.

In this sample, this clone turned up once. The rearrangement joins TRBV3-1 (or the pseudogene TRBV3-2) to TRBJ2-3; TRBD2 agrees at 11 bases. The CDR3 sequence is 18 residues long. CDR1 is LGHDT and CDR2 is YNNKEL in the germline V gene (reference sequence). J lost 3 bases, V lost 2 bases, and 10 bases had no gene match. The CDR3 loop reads CASSQLLAGAPGTDTQYF. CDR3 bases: TGTGCCAGCAGCCAATTACTAGCGGGAGCTCCGGGTACAGATACGCAGTATTTT.

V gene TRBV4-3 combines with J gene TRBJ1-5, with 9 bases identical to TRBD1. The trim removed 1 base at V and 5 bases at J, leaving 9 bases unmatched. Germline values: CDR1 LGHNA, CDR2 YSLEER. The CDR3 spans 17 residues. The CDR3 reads CASSQALTGGKDQPQHF. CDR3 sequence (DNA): TGCGCCAGCAGCCAAGCACTGACAGGGGGGAAGGATCAGCCCCAGCATTTT.

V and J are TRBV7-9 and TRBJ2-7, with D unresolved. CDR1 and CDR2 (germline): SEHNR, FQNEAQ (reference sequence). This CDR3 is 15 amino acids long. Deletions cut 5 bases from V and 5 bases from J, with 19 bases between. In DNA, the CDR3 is TGTGCCAGCAGCCATGCCTCTTCCCGCGTACACGAGCAGTACTTC. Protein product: CASSHASSRVHEQYF.

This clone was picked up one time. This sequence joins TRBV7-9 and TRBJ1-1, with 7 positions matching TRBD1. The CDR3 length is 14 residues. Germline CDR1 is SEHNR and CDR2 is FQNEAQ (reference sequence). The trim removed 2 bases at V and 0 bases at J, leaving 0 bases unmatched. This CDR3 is CASSLTGVNTEAFF. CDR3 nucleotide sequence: TGTGCCAGCAGCTTAACAGGGGTGAACACTGAAGCTTTCTTT.

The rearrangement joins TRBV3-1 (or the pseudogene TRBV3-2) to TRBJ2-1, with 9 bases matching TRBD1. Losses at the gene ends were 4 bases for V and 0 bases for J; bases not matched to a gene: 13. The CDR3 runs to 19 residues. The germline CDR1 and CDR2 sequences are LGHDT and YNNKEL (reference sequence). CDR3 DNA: TGTGCCAGCAGCCCAGCCGGGACAGGGTTTAGGAGCTCCTACAATGAGCAGTTCTTC. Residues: CASSPAGTGFRSSYNEQFF.

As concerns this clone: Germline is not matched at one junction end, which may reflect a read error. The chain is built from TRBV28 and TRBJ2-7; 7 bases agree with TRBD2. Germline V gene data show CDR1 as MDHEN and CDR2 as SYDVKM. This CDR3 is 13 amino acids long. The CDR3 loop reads CASSSGATYGQYF. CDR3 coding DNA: TGTGCCAGCAGTAGCGGGGCCACGTACGGGCAGTACTTC.

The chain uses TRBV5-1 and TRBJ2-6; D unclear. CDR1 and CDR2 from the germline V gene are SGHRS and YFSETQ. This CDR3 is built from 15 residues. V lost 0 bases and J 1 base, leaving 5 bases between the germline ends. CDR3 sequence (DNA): TGCGCCAGCAGCTTGGGGGCTTCTGGGGCCAACGTCCTGACTTTC. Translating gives CASSLGASGANVLTF.

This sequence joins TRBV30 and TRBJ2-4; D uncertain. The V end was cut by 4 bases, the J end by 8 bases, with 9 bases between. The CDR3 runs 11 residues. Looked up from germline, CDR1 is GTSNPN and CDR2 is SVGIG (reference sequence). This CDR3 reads CAWTEGDIQYF. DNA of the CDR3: TGTGCCTGGACGGAAGGAGACATTCAGTACTTC.

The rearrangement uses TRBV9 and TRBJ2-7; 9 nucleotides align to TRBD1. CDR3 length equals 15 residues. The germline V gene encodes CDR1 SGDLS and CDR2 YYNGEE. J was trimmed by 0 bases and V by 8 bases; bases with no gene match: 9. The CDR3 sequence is CASAPGQGSSYEQYF. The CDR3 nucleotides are TGTGCCAGTGCCCCAGGACAGGGGAGCTCCTACGAGCAGTACTTC.

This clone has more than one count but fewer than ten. CDR3 loop: CATSQMENSGIRGTGELFF. The DNA of the CDR3 is TGTGCCACCAGTCAAATGGAAAATAGCGGGATCCGGGGCACCGGGGAGCTGTTTTTT. J is TRBJ2-2 and V is TRBV24-1, with 8 bases lining up with TRBD2. Germline V gene lookup returns CDR1 KGHDR and CDR2 SFDVKD. This CDR3 spans 19 amino acids. Trimming removed 6 bases from V and 4 bases from J; junction bases left unmatched: 18.

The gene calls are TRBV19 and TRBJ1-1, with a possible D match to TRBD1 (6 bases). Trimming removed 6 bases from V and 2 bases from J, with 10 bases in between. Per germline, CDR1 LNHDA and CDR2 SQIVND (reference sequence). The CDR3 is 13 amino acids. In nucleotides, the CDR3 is TGTGCCAGTAGGCAGGGGCTAAACACTGAAGCTTTCTTT. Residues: CASRQGLNTEAFF.

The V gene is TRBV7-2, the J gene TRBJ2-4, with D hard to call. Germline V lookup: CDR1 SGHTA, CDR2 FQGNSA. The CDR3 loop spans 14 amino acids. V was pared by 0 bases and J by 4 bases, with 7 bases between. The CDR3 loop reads CASSLAGQKNIQYF. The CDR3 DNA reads TGTGCCAGCAGCTTAGCAGGTCAGAAAAACATTCAGTACTTC.

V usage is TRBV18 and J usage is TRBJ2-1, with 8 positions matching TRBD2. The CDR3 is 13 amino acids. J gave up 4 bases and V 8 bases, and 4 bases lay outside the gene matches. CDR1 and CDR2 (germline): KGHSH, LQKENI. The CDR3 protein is CASTASGYNEQFF. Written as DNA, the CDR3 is TGTGCCAGCACGGCTAGCGGGTACAATGAGCAGTTCTTC.

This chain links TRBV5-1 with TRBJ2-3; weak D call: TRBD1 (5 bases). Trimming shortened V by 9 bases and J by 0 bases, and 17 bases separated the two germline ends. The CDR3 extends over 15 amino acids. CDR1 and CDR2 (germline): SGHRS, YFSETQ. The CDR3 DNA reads TGCGCCACCCAGTTTGATGGGGCCAGCACAGATACGCAGTATTTT. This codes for CATQFDGASTDTQYF. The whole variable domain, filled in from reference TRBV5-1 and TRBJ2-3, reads KAGVTQTPRYLIKTRGQQVTLSCSPISGHRSVSWYQQTPGQGLQFLFEYFSETQRNKGNFPGRFSGRQFSNSRSEMNVSTLELGDSALYLCATQFDGASTDTQYFGPGTRLTVL.

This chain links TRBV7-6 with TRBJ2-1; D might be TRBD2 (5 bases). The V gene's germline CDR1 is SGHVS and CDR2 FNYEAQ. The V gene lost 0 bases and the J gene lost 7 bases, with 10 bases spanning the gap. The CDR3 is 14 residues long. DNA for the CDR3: TGTGCCAGCAGCTTAGCCGCCGGGGTTAATGAGCAGTTCTTC. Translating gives CASSLAAGVNEQFF.

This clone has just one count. CDR3 nucleotide sequence: TGCGCCAGCAGCTTGGTTTTAGTAGATACGCAGTATTTT. Protein: CASSLVLVDTQYF. The chain carries TRBV5-1 and TRBJ2-3; unclear D gene. In germline, CDR1 is SGHRS, CDR2 YFSETQ. This CDR3 is built from 13 residues. V was clipped by 0 bases and J by 5 bases, with 7 bases between them.

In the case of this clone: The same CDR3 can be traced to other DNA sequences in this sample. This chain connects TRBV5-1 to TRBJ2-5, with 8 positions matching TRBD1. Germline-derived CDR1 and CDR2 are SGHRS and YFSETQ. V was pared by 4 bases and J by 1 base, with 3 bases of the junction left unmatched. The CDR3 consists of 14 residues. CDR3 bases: TGCGCCAGCAGCACCGGACAGGGCCAAGAGACCCAGTACTTC. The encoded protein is CASSTGQGQETQYF.

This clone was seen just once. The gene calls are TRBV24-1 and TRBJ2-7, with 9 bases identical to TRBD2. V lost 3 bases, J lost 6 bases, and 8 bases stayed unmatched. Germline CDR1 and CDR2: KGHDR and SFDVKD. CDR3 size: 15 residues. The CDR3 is CATSDLTSGSGEQYF. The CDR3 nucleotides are TGTGCCACCAGTGATCTGACTAGCGGCTCGGGCGAGCAGTACTTC.

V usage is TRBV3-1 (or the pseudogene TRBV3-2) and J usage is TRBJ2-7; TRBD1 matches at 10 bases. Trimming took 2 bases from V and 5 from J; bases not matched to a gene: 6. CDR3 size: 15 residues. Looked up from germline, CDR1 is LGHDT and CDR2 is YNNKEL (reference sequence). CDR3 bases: TGTGCCAGCAGCCAAACGACAGGGGGCGCGGACGAGCAGTACTTC. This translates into CASSQTTGGADEQYF.

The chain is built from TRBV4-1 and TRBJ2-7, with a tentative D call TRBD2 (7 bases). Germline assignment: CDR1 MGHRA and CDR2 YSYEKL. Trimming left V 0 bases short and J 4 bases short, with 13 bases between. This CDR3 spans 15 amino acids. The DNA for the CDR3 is TGCGCCAGCAGCCAAGATCCGGGGGGCGGATACGAGCAGTACTTC. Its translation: CASSQDPGGGYEQYF.

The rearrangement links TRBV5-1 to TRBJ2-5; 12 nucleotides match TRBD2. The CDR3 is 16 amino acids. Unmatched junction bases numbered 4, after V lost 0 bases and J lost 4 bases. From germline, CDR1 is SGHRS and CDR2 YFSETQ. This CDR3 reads CASSLGTSGEGETQYF. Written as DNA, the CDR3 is TGCGCCAGCAGCTTGGGGACTAGCGGGGAGGGAGAGACCCAGTACTTC.

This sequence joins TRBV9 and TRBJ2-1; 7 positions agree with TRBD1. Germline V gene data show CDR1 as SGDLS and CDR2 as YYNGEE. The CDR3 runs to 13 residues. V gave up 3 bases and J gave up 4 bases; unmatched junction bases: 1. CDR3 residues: CASSGGQYNEQFF. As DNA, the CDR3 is TGTGCCAGCAGCGGGGGACAGTACAATGAGCAGTTCTTC.

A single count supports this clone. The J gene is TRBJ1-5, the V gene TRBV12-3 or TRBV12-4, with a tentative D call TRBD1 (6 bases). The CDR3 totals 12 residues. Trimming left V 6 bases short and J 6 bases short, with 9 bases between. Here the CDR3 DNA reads TGTGCCAGCAGGGCAGGGGTTCAGCCCCAGCATTTT. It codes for CASRAGVQPQHF.

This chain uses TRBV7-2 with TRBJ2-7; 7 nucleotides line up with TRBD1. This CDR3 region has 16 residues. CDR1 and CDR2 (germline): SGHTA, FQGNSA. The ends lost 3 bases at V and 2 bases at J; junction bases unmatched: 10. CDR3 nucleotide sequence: TGTGCCAGCAGCTTGAGGACAGGCGCACTTACCTACGAGCAGTACTTC. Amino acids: CASSLRTGALTYEQYF.

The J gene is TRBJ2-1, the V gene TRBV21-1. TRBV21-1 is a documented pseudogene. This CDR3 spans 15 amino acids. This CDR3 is CASSKWGSRYNEQFF. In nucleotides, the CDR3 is TGTGCCAGCAGCAAATGGGGATCTCGCTACAATGAGCAGTTCTTC.

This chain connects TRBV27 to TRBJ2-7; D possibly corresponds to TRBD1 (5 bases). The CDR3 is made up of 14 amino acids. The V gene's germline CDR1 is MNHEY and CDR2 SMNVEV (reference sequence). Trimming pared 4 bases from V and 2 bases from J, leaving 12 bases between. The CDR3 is CASSWGSKAYEQYF. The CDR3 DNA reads TGTGCCAGCAGTTGGGGCTCGAAAGCCTACGAGCAGTACTTC.

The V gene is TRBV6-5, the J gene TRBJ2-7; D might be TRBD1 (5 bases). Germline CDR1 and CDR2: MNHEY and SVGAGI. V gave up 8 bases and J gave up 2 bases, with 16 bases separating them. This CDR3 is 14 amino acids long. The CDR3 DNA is TGTGCCAGCTGGAACCCGACAGCCACCTACGAGCAGTACTTC. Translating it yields CASWNPTATYEQYF.

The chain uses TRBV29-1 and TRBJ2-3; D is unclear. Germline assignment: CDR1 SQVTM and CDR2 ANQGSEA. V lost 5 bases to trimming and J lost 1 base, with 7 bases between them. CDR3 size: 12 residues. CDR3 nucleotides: TGCAGCGTTTTGTTCGGCACAGATACGCAGTATTTT. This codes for CSVLFGTDTQYF.